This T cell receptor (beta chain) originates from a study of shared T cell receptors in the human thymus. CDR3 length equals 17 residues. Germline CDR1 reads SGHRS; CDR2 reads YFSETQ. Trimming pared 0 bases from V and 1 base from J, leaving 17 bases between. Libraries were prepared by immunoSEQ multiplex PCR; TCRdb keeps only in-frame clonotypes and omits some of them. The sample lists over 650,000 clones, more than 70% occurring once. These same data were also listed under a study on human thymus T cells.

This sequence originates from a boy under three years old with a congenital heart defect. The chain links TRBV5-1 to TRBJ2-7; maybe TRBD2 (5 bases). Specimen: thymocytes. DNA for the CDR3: TGCGCCAGCAGCTTGGTAACCGAGGGTGACAAATCCTACGAGCAGTACTTC. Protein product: CASSLVTEGDKSYEQYF.